This TCR beta chain emerged from a study of T-cell memory formation after mild COVID-19. Study-wide context: The TCR clusters were mostly specific to one donor. Study conclusions and caveats: A second wave expanding day 15 to 37 was CD4+-biased; contracting clones were balanced.

Via MiXCR, TCRdb re-called the 5' RACE reads, giving one row per CDR3 protein. The sample records about 82,000 distinct CDR3 sequences, over 10% being singletons. Regarding this clonotype: Its antigen is not known.

CDR3 length equals 15 residues. V was trimmed by 4 bases and J by 7 bases, leaving 17 bases between them. Germline V gives CDR1 LGHNA, CDR2 YSLEER. The origin of this receptor is a man between 18 and 35 years old who had mild COVID-19 (a few samples of this study predate the infection). Cell type and time point are not known. This chain joins TRBV4-3 and TRBJ2-1, with a possible D match to TRBD1 (5 bases). Input material: PBMCs or a T cell subset sorted from them (not recorded which). The CDR3, as DNA: TGCGCCAGCAGCCTCAGGGTTCTTTCGACGAATGAGCAGTTCTTC. Protein sequence: CASSLRVLSTNEQFF.